The 8 T cell receptor beta chains given below trace back to one sample, sequenced in a study of response to subunit inactivated influenza vaccine. TCRdb reprocessed the RT-PCR reads via MiXCR and lists one record per CDR3 protein. The table records approximately 250,000 distinct CDR3 sequences, 12% of them present only once. This material consisted of non-naive T cells sorted from PBMCs, taken roughly 15 days before vaccination. The receptors here all came from a man aged 50 to 59 who received an inactivated influenza vaccine.

The chain carries TRBV6-2 or TRBV6-3 and TRBJ2-2; maybe TRBD1 (6 bases). CDR3 size: 15 residues. CDR1 is MNHEY and CDR2 is SVGEGT in the germline V gene. V dropped 5 bases and J dropped 1 base, with 11 bases sitting between them. The CDR3 here is CASSMGHLNTGELFF. CDR3 nucleotide sequence: TGTGCCAGCAGTATGGGACACCTGAACACCGGGGAGCTGTTTTTT.

This rearrangement joins TRBV2 to TRBJ2-5; 7 nucleotides agree with TRBD1. Trimming cost V 6 bases and J 0 bases; bases outside gene matches: 4. Germline-derived CDR1 and CDR2 are SNHLY and FYNNEI. The CDR3 has 14 amino acids. The CDR3 DNA reads TGTGCCAGCAGCTACAGGGGTCACCAAGAGACCCAGTACTTC. As protein: CASSYRGHQETQYF.

V and J are TRBV7-2 and TRBJ1-1; D possibly corresponds to TRBD1 (5 bases). This CDR3 has 14 amino acids. CDR1 is SGHTA, CDR2 FQGNSA, per germline. V was trimmed by 3 bases and J by 7 bases, leaving 15 bases between them. The CDR3 loop is CASSLVGHGREAFF. CDR3 in DNA: TGTGCCAGCAGCTTGGTGGGGCACGGCCGTGAAGCTTTCTTT.

This clonotype was detected only a few times. The chain joins TRBV5-5 to TRBJ2-7, with D possibly TRBD2 on 6 matching bases. Germline V lookup: CDR1 SGHKS, CDR2 YYEKEE (reference sequence). Trimming shortened V by 4 bases and J by 6 bases, and 17 bases separated the two germline ends. The CDR3 covers 14 residues. The CDR3 DNA reads as TGTGCCAGCAGCCGGCGGGGCAGGGAAGGCGAGCAGTACTTC. It encodes CASSRRGREGEQYF.

This clonotype has at least ten counts. The V and J genes are TRBV25-1 and TRBJ2-1; no definite D call. Germline V gives CDR1 MGHDK, CDR2 SYGVNS. This CDR3 is built from 14 residues. V lost 5 bases and J 8 bases, leaving 16 bases between the germline ends. CDR3 DNA: TGTGCCAGCAGTCCAGAGAGGACGGTCGATGAGCAGTTCTTC. The encoded protein is CASSPERTVDEQFF.

The chain is built from TRBV6-1 and TRBJ1-3; D remains unclear. The V and J ends lost 8 bases and 0 bases respectively, with 8 bases between them. The germline CDR1 and CDR2 sequences are MNHNS and SASEGT. CDR3 length equals 13 residues. DNA of the CDR3: TGTGCCAGCCTAGCACTCTCTGGAAACACCATATATTTT. Encoded protein: CASLALSGNTIYF.

This clonotype has more than one count but fewer than ten. The chain combines TRBV28 with TRBJ2-2; possibly TRBD1 for D (6 bases). CDR3 length equals 16 residues. Germline values: CDR1 MDHEN, CDR2 SYDVKM. V lost 5 bases, J lost 3 bases, and 16 bases lay in between. CDR3 DNA: TGTGCCAGCAGTCCAGCAAGCGACAGGCACACCGGGGAGCTGTTTTTT. Translation gives CASSPASDRHTGELFF.

In its sample, this clonotype was seen many times. The chain uses TRBV7-8 and TRBJ1-6; 8 bases are a match to TRBD1. CDR1 SGHVS and CDR2 FQNEAQ come from the germline V gene. V was clipped by 7 bases and J by 6 bases; unmatched bases: 5. The length of the CDR3 is 14 residues. CDR3 DNA: TGTGCCAGCACCGGACAGGGTGCTAATTCACCCCTCCACTTT. Encoded protein: CASTGQGANSPLHF.